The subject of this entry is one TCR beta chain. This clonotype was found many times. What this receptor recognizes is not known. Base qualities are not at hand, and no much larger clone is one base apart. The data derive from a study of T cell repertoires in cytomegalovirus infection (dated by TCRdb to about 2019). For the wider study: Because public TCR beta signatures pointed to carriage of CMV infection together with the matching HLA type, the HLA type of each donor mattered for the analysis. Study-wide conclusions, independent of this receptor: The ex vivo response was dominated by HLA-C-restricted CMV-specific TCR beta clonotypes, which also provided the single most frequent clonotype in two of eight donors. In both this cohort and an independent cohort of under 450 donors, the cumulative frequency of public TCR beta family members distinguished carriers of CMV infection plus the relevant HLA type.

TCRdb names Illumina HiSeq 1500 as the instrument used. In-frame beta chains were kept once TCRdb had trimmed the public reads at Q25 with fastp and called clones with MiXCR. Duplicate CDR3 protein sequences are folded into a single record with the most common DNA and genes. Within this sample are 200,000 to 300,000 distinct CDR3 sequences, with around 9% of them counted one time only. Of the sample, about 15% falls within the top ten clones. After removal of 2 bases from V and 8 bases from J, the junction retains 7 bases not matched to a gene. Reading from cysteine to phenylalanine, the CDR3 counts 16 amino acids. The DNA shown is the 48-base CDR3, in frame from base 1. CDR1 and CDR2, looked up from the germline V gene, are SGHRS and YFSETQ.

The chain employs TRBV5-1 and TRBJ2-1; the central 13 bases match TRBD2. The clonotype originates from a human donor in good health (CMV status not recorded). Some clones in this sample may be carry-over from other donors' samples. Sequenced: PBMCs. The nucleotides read TGCGCCAGCAGCTTATCCGGGACTAGCGGGGTCCATGAGCAGTTCTTC. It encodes CASSLSGTSGVHEQFF. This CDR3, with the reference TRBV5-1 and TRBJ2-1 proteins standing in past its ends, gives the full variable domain KAGVTQTPRYLIKTRGQQVTLSCSPISGHRSVSWYQQTPGQGLQFLFEYFSETQRNKGNFPGRFSGRQFSNSRSEMNVSTLELGDSALYLCASSLSGTSGVHEQFFGPGTRLTVL.